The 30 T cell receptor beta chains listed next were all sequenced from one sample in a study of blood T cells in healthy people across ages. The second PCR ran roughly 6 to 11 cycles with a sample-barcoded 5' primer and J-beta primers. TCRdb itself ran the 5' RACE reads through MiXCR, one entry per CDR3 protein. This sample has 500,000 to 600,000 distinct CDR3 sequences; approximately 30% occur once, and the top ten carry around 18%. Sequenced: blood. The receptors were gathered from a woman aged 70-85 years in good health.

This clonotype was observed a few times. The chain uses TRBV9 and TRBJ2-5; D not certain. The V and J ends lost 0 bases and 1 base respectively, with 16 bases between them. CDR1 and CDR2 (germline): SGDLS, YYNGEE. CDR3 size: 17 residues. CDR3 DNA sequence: TGTGCCAGCAGCGTAGCTACACGAATGGGCAGCCAAGAGACCCAGTACTTC. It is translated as CASSVATRMGSQETQYF.

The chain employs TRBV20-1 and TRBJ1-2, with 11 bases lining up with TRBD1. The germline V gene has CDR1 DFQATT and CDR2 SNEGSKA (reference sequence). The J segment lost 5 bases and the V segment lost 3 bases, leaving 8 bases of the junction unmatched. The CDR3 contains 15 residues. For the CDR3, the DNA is TGCAGTGCTAGGGAAGGACAGGGGGCAGGATATGGCTACACCTTC. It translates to CSAREGQGAGYGYTF.

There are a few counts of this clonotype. The CDR3 DNA follows: TGCAGTGCTCCGACTGTCAATGAGCAGTTCTTC. Translated, it gives CSAPTVNEQFF. This chain links TRBV20-1 with TRBJ2-1; D unclear. CDR1 DFQATT and CDR2 SNEGSKA come from the germline V gene (reference sequence). The CDR3 has 11 residues. Trimming took off 5 bases at V and 6 bases at J, with 8 bases between the two ends.

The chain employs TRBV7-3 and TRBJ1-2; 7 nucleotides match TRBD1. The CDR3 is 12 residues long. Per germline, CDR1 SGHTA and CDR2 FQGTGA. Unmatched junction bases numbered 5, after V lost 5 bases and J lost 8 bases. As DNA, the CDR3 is TGTGCCAGCAGCGCAAGACAGGGAGGCTACACCTTC. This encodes CASSARQGGYTF.

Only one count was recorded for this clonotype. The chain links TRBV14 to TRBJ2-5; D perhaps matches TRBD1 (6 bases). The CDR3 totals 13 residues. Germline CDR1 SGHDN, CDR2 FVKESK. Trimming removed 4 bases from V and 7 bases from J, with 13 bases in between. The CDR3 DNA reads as TGTGCCAGCAGCCCGACAGGTTTGCGGACCCAGTACTTC. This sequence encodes CASSPTGLRTQYF.

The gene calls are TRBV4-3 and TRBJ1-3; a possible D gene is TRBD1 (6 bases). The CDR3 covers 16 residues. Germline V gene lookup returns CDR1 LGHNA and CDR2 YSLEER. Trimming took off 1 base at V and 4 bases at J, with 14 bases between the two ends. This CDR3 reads CASSQATSGAGNTIYF. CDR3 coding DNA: TGCGCCAGCAGCCAAGCAACCTCAGGGGCCGGAAACACCATATATTTT.

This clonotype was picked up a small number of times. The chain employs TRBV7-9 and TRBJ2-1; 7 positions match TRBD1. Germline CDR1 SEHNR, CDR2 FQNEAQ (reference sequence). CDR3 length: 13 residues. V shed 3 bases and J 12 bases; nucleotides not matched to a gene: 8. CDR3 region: CASSFLLQGRQFF. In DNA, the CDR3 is TGTGCCAGCAGCTTCCTGTTACAGGGGAGGCAGTTCTTC.

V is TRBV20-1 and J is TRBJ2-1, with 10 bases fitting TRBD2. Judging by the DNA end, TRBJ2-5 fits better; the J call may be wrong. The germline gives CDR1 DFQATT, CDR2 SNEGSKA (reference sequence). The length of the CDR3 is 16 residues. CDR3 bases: TGCAGTGCTAGAGATTTGAGCGGGGGGGCCGGAGAGACCCAGTACTTC. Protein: CSARDLSGGAGETQYF.

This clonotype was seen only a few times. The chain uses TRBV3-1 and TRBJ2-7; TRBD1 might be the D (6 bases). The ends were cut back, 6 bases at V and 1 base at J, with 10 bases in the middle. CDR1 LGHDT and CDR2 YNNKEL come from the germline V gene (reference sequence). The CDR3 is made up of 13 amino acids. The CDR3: CASRFTGSYEQYF. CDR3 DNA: TGTGCCAGCAGATTTACAGGGTCCTACGAGCAGTACTTC.

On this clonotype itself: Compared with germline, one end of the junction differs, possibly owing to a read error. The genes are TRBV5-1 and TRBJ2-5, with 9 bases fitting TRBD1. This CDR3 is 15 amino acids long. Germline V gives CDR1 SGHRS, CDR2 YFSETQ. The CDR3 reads CASSSQGAAINEQFF. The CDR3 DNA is TGCGCCAGCAGCTCACAGGGGGCGGCGATCAATGAGCAATTCTTC.

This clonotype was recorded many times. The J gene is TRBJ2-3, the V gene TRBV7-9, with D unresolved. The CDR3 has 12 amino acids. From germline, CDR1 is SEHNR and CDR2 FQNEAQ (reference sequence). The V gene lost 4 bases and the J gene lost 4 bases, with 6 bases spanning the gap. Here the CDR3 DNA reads TGTGCCAGCAGCTCGAGACCAGATACGCAGTATTTT. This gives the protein CASSSRPDTQYF.

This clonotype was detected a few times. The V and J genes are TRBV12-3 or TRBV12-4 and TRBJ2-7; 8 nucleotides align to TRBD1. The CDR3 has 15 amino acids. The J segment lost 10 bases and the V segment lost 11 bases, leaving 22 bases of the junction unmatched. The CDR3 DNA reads TGTGCCTCCCGGTCCCAGGAGACAGGGGCCTCGGTCCAGTACTTC. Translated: CASRSQETGASVQYF.

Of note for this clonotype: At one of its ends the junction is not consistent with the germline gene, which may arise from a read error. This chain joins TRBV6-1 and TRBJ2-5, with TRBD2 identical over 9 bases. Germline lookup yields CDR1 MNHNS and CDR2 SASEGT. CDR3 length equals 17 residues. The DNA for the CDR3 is TGTGCCAGCAGTCGAACCATGACTAGCGGAAACCAAGAGACCCTGTACTTC. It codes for CASSRTMTSGNQETLYF.

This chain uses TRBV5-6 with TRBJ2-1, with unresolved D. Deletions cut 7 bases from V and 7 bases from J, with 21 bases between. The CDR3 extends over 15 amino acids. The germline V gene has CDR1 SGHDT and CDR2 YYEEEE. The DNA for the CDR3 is TGTGCCAGCGACGTCGGCTCTTTGAGAGGAAATGAGCAGTTCTTC. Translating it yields CASDVGSLRGNEQFF.

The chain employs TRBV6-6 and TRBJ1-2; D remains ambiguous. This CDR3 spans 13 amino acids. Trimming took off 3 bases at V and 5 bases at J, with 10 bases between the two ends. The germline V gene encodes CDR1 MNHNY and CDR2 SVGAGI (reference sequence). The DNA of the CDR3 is TGTGCCAGCAGTTATGGCAGCCAATATGGCTACACCTTC. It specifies CASSYGSQYGYTF.

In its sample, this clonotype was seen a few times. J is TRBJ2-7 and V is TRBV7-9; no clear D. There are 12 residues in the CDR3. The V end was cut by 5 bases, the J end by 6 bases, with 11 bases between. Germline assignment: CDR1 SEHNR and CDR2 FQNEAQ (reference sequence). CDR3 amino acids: CASSPQVGEQYF. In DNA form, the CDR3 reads TGTGCCAGCAGCCCCCAGGTTGGCGAGCAGTACTTC. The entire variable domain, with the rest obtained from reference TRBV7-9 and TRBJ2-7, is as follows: DTGVSQNPRHKITKRGQNVTFRCDPISEHNRLYWYRQTLGQGPEFLTYFQNEAQLEKSRLLSDRFSAERPKGSFSTLEIQRTEQGDSAMYLCASSPQVGEQYFGPGTRLTVT.

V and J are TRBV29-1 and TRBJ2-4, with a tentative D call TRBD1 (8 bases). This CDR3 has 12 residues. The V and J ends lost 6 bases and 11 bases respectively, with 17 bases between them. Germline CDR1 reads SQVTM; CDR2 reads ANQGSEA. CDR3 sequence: CSVNRGGGVQYF. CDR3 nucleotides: TGCAGCGTGAACAGGGGGGGAGGCGTTCAGTACTTC.

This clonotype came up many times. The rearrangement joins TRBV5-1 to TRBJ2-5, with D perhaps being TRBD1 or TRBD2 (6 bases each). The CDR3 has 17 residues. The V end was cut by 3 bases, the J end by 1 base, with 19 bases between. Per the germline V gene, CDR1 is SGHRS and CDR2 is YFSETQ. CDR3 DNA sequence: TGCGCCAGCAGCTCTCTATTAGGGAGGACAGTCCAAGAGACCCAGTACTTC. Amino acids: CASSSLLGRTVQETQYF.

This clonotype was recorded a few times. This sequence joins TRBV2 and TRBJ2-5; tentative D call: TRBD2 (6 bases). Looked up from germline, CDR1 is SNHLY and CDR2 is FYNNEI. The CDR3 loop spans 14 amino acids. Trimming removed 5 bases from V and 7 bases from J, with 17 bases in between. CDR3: CASSPRGGRGTQYF. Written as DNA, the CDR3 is TGTGCCAGCAGTCCCCGCGGAGGGCGGGGGACCCAGTACTTC.

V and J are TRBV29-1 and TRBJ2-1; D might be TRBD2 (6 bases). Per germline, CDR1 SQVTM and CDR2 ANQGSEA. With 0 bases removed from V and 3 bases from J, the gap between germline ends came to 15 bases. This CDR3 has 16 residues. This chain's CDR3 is CSVEDLRYGGYNEQFF. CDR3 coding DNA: TGCAGCGTTGAAGATCTCCGCTACGGGGGCTACAATGAGCAGTTCTTC.

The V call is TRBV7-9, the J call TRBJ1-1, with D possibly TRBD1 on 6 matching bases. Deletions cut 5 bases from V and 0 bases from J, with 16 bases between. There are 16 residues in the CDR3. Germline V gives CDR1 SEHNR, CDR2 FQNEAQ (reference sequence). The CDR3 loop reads CASSPADRFLNTEAFF. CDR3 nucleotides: TGTGCCAGCAGCCCGGCGGACAGATTCTTGAACACTGAAGCTTTCTTT.

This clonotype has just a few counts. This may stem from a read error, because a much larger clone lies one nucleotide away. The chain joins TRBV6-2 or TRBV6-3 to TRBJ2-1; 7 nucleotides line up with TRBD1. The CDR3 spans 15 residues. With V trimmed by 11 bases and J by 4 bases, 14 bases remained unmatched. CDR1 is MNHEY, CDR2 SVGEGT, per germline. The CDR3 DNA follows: TGTGCCGGTCGCCTCCACAGGGGATCTTACAATGAGCAGTTCTTC. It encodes CAGRLHRGSYNEQFF.

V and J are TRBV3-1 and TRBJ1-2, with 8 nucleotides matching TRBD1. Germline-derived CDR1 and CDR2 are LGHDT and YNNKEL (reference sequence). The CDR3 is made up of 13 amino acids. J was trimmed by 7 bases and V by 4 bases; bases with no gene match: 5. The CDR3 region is CASSRGTGRGYTF. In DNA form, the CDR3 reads TGTGCCAGCAGCCGAGGGACAGGACGTGGCTACACCTTC.

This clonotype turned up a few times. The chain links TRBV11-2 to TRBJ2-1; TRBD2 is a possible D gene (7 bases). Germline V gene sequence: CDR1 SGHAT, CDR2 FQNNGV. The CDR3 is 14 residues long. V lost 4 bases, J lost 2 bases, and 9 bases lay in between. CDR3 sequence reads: CASSSGGPYNEQFF. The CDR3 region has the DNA TGTGCCAGCAGCTCCGGGGGGCCCTACAATGAGCAGTTCTTC.

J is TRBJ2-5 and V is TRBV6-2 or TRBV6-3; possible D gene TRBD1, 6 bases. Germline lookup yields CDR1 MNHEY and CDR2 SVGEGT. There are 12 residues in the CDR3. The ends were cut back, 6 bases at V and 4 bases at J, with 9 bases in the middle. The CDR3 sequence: CASRGGRETQYF. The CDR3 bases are TGTGCCAGCAGAGGGGGACGAGAGACCCAGTACTTC.

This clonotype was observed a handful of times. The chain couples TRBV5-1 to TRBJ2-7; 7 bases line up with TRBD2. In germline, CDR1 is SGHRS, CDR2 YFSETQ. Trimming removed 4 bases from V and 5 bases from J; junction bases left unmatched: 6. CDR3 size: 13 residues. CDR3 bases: TGCGCCAGCAGCCCAGCGGGGCCCCACGAGCAGTACTTC. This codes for CASSPAGPHEQYF.

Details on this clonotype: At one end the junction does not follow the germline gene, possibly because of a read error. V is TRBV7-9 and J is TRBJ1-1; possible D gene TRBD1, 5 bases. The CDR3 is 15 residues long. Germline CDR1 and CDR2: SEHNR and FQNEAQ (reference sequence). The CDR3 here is CASSLMSGRNTEALF. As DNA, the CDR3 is TGTGCCAGCAGCTTAATGTCAGGGCGGAACACTGAAGCTCTCTTT.

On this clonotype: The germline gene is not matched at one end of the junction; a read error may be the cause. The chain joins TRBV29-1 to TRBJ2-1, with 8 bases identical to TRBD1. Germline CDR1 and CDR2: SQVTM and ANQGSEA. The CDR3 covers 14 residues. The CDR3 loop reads CSAAWTGNYNEQFF. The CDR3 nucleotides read TGCAGCGCTGCATGGACAGGGAACTACAATGAGCAATTCTTC.

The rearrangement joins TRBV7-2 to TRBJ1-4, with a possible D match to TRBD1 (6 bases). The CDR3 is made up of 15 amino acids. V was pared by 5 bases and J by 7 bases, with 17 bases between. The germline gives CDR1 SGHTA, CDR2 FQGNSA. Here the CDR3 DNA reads TGTGCCAGCAGCGTTTTAGGGGGAGGGGGTGAAAAACTGTTTTTT. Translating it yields CASSVLGGGGEKLFF.

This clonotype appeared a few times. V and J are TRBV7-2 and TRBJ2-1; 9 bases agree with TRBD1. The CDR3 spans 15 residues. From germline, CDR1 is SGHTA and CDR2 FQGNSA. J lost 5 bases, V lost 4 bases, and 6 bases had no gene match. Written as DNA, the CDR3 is TGTGCCAGCAGCTCCTTTGACAGGGGGGACAATGAGCAGTTCTTC. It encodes CASSSFDRGDNEQFF.